The subject of this entry is one T cell receptor beta chain. Data came from immunoSEQ multiplex PCR; TCRdb stores just in-frame clones and leaves some out. This table holds about 97,000 clones, about 95% found once. The CDR3 runs to 16 residues. From germline, CDR1 is MNHNY and CDR2 SVGAGI (reference sequence). V lost 0 bases, J lost 2 bases, and 13 bases lay in between. This record comes from a study of technical replicates of blood from a few donors. This chain connects TRBV6-6 to TRBJ2-5; D call uncertain. The sequenced sample consisted of T cells isolated from PBMCs. This sequence was found in a human donor in good health. CDR3 in DNA: TGTGCCAGCAGTTACTCGCCTAAGTTGCTACAAGAGACCCAGTACTTC. It encodes CASSYSPKLLQETQYF.